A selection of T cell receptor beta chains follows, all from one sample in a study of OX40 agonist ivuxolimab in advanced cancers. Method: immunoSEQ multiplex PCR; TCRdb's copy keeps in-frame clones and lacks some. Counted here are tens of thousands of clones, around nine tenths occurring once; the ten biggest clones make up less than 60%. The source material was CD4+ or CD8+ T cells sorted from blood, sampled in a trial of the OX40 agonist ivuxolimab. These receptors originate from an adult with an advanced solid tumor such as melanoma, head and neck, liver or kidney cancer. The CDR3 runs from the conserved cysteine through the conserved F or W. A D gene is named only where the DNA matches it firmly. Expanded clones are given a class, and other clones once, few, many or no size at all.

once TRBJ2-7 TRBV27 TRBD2 TGTGCCAGCAGTTTATACCGGACTAGCGGAGGTGAGCAGTACTTC CASSLYRTSGGEQYF
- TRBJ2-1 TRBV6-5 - TGTGCCAGCAGTTACTCAGGGAGTGAGCAGTTCTTC CASSYSGSEQFF
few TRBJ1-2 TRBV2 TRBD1 TGTGCCAGCAGTGAAAGACAGGGCGGCTACACCTTC CASSERQGGYTF
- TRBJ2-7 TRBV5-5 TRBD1 TGTGCCAGCATCTTAAAAACAGGGGGCTACGAGCAGTACTTC CASILKTGGYEQYF
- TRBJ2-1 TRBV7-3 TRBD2 TGTGCCAGCAGCTCCAGGCCGGGACTAGCGGGCTACAATGAGCAGTTCTTC CASSSRPGLAGYNEQFF
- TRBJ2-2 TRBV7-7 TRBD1 TGTGCTAGCAGCCCATTCCTGGGACAGGGCCTCACCGGGGAGCTGTTTTTT CASSPFLGQGLTGELFF
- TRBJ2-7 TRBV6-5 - TGTGCCAGCAGTTACGTCAGGGACGAGCAGTACTTC CASSYVRDEQYF
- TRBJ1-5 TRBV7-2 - TGTGCCAGCAGCTTAAGTCCGAGGAGCAATCAGCCCCAGCATTTT CASSLSPRSNQPQHF
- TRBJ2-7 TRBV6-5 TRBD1 TGTGCCAGCTCCCGGACAGGGATCTACGAGCAGTACTTC CASSRTGIYEQYF
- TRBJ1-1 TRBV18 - TGTGCCAGCTCACCACCTGGGTTTTCGAACACTGAAGCTTTCTTT CASSPPGFSNTEAFF
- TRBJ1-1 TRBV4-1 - TGCGCCAGCAGCCAAGTGGGCGCGGCTCCGAACACTGAAGCTTTCTTT CASSQVGAAPNTEAFF
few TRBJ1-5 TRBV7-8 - TGTGCCAGCAGCTTATACAGTTATAGCAATCAGCCCCAGCATTTT CASSLYSYSNQPQHF
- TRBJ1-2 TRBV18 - TGTGCCAGCTCACCAGACTACAATAACTATGGCTACACCTTC CASSPDYNNYGYTF
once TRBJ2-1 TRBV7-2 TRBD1 TGTGCCAGCAGCCTAGGACAGGGTAGCTACAATGAGCAGTTCTTC CASSLGQGSYNEQFF
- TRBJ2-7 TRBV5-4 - TGTGCCAGCAGCCTCGCCTACGAGCAGTACTTC CASSLAYEQYF
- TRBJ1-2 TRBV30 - TGTGCCTGGAGGGGGGGACCTTACTATGGCTACACCTTC CAWRGGPYYGYTF
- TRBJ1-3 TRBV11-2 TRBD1 TGTGCCAGCAGCTCCGGGACAGGGGCTGGAAACACCATATATTTT CASSSGTGAGNTIYF
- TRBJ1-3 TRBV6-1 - TGTGCCAGCAGTGAAGCGGCGAACAGCTTCTCTGGAAACACCATATATTTT CASSEAANSFSGNTIYF
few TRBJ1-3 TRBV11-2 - TGTGCCAGCAGATCACAGAGCTCTGGAAACACCATATATTTT CASRSQSSGNTIYF
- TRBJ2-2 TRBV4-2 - TGTGCCAGCAGCCCCCGACTAGACTTAAGATCCGGGGAGCTGTTTTTT CASSPRLDLRSGELFF
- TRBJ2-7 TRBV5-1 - TGCGCCAGCAGCCCTCCGGGACATGGGTACGAGCAGTACTTC CASSPPGHGYEQYF
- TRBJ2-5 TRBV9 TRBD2 TGTGCCAGCAGCGTAGGTGGCCGGGGGGGCCTCGAGACCCAGTACTTC CASSVGGRGGLETQYF
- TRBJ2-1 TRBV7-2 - TGTGCCAGCAGCTATAGTCCATTTGGCTACAATGAGCAGTTCTTC CASSYSPFGYNEQFF
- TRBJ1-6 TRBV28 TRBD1 TGTGCCAGCAGCCCGGGACAGGGATCGTCCCTCCACTTT CASSPGQGSSLHF
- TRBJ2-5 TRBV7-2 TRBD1 TGTGCCAGCAGCTTAGGACAGGGGAGGCAAGAGACCCAGTACTTC CASSLGQGRQETQYF
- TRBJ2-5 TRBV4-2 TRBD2 TGTGCCAGCAGCCAAGACTGGGCTAGCGGGGAGACCCAGTACTTC CASSQDWASGETQYF
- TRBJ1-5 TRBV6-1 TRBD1 TGTGCCAGCAGTAGTTCCGGGACAGGGACTCAGCCCCAGCATTTT CASSSSGTGTQPQHF
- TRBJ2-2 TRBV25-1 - TGTGCCAGCAGTGGTTCCGGAGCCGGGGAGCTGTTTTTT CASSGSGAGELFF
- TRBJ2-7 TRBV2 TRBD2 TGTGCCAGCAGTCAGCTAGCGGGAGGTTACGAGCAGTACTTC CASSQLAGGYEQYF